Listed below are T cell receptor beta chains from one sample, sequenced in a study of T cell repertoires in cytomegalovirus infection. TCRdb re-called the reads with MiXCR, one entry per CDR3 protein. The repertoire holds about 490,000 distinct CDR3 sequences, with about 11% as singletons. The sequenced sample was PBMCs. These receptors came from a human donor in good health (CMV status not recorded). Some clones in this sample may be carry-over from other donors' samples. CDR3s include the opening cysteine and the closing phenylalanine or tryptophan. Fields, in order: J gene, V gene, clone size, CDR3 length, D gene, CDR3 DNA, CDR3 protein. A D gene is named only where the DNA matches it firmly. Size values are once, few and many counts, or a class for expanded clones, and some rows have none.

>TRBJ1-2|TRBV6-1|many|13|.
TGTGCCAGCATTGGGACGGAGAACTATGGCTACACCTTC
CASIGTENYGYTF
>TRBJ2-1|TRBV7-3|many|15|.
TGTGCCAGCAGCCCCGCCGGGGGTTCCTACAATGAGCAGTTCTTC
CASSPAGGSYNEQFF
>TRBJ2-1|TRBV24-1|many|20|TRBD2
TGTGCCACCAGTGAGCACGGGACTAGCGGGAGTGAGGTAAGACTTGGTGAGCAGTTCTTC
CATSEHGTSGSEVRLGEQFF
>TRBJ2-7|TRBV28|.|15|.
TGTGCCAGCAGTTTAGACGATCGGGTGATCTACGAGCAGTACTTC
CASSLDDRVIYEQYF
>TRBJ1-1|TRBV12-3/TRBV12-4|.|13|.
TGTGCCAGCAGTCTAAACATGGCTCTGAGAGCTTTCTTT
CASSLNMALRAFF
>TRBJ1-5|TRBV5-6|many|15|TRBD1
TGTGCCAGCAGCTTAAGTCCACAGGGGAATCAGCCCCAGCATTTT
CASSLSPQGNQPQHF
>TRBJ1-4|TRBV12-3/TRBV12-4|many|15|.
TGTGCCAGCAGTGCTTCGGGGGGGGACCCCGGAAAACTGTTTTTT
CASSASGGDPGKLFF
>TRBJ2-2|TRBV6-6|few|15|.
TGTGCCAGCAGTTACTCGGGACTGATCACCGGGGAGCTGTTTTTT
CASSYSGLITGELFF
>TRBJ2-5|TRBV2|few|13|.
TGTGCCGGAGGGACAGACACTCAAGAGACCCAGTACTTC
CAGGTDTQETQYF
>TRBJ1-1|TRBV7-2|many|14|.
TGTGCCAGCAGCCCAGCATTCGGGGACACTGAAGCTTTCTTT
CASSPAFGDTEAFF
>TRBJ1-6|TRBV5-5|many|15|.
TGTGCCAGCAGCTTCGGGCTTCTCCTAAGATCACCCCTCCACTTT
CASSFGLLLRSPLHF
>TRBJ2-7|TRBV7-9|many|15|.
TGTGCCAGCAGCCCCGACTACCCGCTTGCCTACGAGCAGTACTTC
CASSPDYPLAYEQYF
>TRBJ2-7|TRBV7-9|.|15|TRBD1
TGTGCCAGCAGCCCCAAGACAGGGATAATCTACGAGCAGTACTTC
CASSPKTGIIYEQYF
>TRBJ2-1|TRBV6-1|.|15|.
TGTGCCAGCAGTGTCGGGGGGCCCTCTCGAAATGAGCAGTTCTTC
CASSVGGPSRNEQFF
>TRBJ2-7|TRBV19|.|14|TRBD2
TGTGCCAGTAGTCAGCGGGACGGCTCCTACGAGCAGTACTTC
CASSQRDGSYEQYF
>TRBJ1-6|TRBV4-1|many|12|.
TGCGCCAGCAGCCAGGCAAATTCACCCCTCCACTTT
CASSQANSPLHF
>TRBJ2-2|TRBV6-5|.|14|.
TGTGCCAGCAGTTACTCGGCAGGGACCGGGGAGCTGTTTTTT
CASSYSAGTGELFF
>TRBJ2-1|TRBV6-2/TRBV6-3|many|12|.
TGTGCCAGCAGTTACGGGGAAGATGAGCAGTTCTTC
CASSYGEDEQFF
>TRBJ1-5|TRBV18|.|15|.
TGTGCCAGCTCACCACCGGGCGGACCCAATCAGCCCCAGCATTTT
CASSPPGGPNQPQHF
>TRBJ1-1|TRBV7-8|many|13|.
TGTGCCAGCAGCTTAAGTTCGAACACTGAAGCTTTCTTT
CASSLSSNTEAFF
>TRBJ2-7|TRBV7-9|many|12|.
TGTGCCAGCAGCGAAGGGCCGCCCGAGCAGTACTTC
CASSEGPPEQYF
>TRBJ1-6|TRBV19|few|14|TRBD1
TGTGCCAGTTCGACAGGGGGAAATATTTCACCCCTCCACTTT
CASSTGGNISPLHF
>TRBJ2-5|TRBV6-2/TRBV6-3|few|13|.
TGTGCCAGCAGTACGGACTGGACGGAGACCCAGTACTTC
CASSTDWTETQYF
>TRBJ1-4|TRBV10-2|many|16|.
TGCGCCAGCAGTCCACCCCTGACAGCAACTAATGAAAAACTGTTTTTT
CASSPPLTATNEKLFF
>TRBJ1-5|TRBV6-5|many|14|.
TGTGCCAGCAGTAGACGGGGGAACAATCAGCCCCAGCATTTT
CASSRRGNNQPQHF
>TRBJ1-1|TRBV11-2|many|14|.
TGTGCCAGCAGCCGAGTAACAGCGAACACTGAAGCTTTCTTT
CASSRVTANTEAFF
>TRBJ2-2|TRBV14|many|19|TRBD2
TGTGCCAGCAGCCAAGGTAGCGGGAGGCGCCGCCGATACACCGGGGAGCTGTTTTTT
CASSQGSGRRRRYTGELFF
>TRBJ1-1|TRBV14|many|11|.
TGTGCCATCCCAGCGAACACTGAAGCTTTCTTT
CAIPANTEAFF
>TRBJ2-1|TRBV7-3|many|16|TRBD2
TGTGCCAGCAGCCCCTCCCCGCTAGCGGGCCTCAATGAGCAGTTCTTC
CASSPSPLAGLNEQFF
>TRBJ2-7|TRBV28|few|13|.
TGTGCCAGCAGGGGCCAGGCTACCTACGAGCAGTACTTC
CASRGQATYEQYF
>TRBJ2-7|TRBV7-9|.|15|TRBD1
TGTGCCAGCAGCTTAGGGGACAGGGGAGGCTACGAGCAGTACTTC
CASSLGDRGGYEQYF
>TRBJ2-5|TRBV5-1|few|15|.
TGCGCCACCAGTTCAGGGATCGGGGTCCAAGAGACCCAGTACTTC
CATSSGIGVQETQYF
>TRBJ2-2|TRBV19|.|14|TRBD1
TGTGCCAGTGGGGGACAGGGGGGAACCGGGGAGCTGTTTTTT
CASGGQGGTGELFF
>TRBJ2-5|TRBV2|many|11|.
TGTGCCAGCAGTGAAGCAGAGACCCAGTACTTC
CASSEAETQYF
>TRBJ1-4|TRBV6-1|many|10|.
TGTGCCAGCAGTAGTTGGGAACTGTTTTTT
CASSSWELFF
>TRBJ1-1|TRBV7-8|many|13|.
TGTGCCAGCAGCTCCTATCAGGGAACTGAAGCTTTCTTT
CASSSYQGTEAFF
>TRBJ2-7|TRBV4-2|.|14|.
TGTGCCAGCAGCCATAATACACGGGACTACGAGCAGTACTTC
CASSHNTRDYEQYF
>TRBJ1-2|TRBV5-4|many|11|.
TGTGCCGGGCATAGGGGCTATGGCTACACCTTC
CAGHRGYGYTF
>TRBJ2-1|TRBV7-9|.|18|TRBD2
TGTGCCAGCAGCAAGGGACTAGCGGGTAGGAGCTCCTACAATGAGCAGTTCTTC
CASSKGLAGRSSYNEQFF
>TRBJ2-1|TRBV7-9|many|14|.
TGTGCCAGCAGCTTGGTCCCCCCCAGGGATGAGCAGTTCTTC
CASSLVPPRDEQFF
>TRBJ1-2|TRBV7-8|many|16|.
TGTGCCAGCAGCCTCGGTGAAGGGCTCCCCTTCTATGGCTACACCTTC
CASSLGEGLPFYGYTF
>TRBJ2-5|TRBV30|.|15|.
TGTGCCTGGAGTCCCGGGTACGGGGGAGTGGAGACCCAGTACTTC
CAWSPGYGGVETQYF
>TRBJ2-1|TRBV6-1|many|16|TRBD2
TGTGCCAGCAGTACACCCCGGGGCGGGGGGGCGGATGAGCAGTTCTTC
CASSTPRGGGADEQFF
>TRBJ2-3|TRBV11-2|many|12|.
TGTGCCAGCAGCTTTTGGTCAGATACGCAGTATTTT
CASSFWSDTQYF
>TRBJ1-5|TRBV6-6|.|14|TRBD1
TGTGCCAGCAGTCCCCATCAGCCTAGACAGGGCCAGCATTTT
CASSPHQPRQGQHF
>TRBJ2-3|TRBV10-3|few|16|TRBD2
TGTGCCATCAGCGGGGCTACCGGGGGGGCTGCGGATACGCAGTATTTT
CAISGATGGAADTQYF
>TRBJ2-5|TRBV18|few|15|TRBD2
TGTGCCAGCTCACCTACAGCGGGAGCCCGTGAGACCCAGTACTTC
CASSPTAGARETQYF
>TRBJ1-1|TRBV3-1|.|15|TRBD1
TGTGCCAGCAGCCAAATAACCACAGGGGGAACTGAAGCTTTCTTT
CASSQITTGGTEAFF
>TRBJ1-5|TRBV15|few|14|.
TGTGCCACCAGCAAGGGGCGGGGGACCCAGCCCCAGCATTTT
CATSKGRGTQPQHF
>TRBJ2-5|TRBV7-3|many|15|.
TGTGCCAGCAGCTTAACAGCGGCGGAGCAAGAGACCCAGTACTTC
CASSLTAAEQETQYF
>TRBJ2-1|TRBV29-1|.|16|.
TGCAGCGTTGAAGATCAGAGCGCAAGCTCCTACAATGAGCAGTTCTTC
CSVEDQSASSYNEQFF
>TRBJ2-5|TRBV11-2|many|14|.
TGTGCCAGCAGCTTGGGATTCCCGGGAGAGACCCAGTACTTC
CASSLGFPGETQYF
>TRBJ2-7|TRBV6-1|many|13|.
TGTGCCAGCAGTGAAACCCCTATACGCGAGCAGTACTTC
CASSETPIREQYF
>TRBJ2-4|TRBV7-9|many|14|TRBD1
TGTGCCAGCGGGACAGGGGTGGATTTGGGCATTCAGTACTTC
CASGTGVDLGIQYF
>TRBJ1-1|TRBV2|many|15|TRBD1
TGTGCCAGCAGCACTAGACAGGGACTGAACACTGAAGCTTTCTTT
CASSTRQGLNTEAFF
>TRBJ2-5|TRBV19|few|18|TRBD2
TGTGCCAGTAGTACTTTGCCGGGACTAGCGGGAGCGGAAGAGACCCAGTACTTC
CASSTLPGLAGAEETQYF
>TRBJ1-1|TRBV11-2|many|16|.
TGTGCCAGCAGCCCGGCTCGGCCAACAATGAACACTGAAGCTTTCTTT
CASSPARPTMNTEAFF
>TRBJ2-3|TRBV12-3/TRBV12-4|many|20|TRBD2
TGTGCCAGCGCTCTTCCTTGGGGGACTAGCGGGGGGCGGGTCACAGATACGCAGTATTTT
CASALPWGTSGGRVTDTQYF
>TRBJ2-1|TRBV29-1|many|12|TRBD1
TGCAGCGCCCGGACAGGGGACAATGAGCAGTTCTTC
CSARTGDNEQFF
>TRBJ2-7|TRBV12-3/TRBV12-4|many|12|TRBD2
TGTGCCAGCAGCGCGGGGGGGGACGAGCAGTACTTC
CASSAGGDEQYF